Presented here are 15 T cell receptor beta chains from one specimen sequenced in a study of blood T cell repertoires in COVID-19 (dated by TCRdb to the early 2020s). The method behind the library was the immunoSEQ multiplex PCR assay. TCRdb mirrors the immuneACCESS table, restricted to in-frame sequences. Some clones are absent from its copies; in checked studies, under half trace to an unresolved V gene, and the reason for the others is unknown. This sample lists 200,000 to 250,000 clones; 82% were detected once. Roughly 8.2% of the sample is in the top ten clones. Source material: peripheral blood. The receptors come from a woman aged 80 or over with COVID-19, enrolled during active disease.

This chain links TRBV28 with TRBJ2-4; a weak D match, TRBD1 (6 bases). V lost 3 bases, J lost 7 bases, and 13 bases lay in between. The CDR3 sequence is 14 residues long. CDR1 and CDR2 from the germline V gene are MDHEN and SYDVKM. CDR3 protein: CASSLAGTFNIQYF. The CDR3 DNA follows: TGTGCCAGCAGTTTGGCCGGGACATTTAACATTCAGTACTTC.

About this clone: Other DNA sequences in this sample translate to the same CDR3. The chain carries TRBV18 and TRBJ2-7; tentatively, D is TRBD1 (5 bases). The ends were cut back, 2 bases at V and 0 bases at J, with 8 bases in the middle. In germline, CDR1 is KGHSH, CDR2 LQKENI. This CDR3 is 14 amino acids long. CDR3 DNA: TGTGCCAGCTCACCAGGGGCTTCCTCCTACGAGCAGTACTTC. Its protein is CASSPGASSYEQYF.

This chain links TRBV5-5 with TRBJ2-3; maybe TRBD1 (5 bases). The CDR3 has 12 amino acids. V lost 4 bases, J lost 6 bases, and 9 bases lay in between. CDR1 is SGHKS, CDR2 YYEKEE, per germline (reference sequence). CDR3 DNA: TGTGCCAGCAGCCCAGGGTCCGATACGCAGTATTTT. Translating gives CASSPGSDTQYF.

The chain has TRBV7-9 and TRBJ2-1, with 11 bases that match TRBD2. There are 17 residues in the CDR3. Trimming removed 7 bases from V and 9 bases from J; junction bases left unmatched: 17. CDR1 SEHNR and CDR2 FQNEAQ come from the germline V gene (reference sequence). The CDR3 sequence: CASTPGARLAGMGEQFF. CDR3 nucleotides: TGTGCCAGCACCCCAGGGGCTAGACTAGCGGGAATGGGTGAGCAGTTCTTC.

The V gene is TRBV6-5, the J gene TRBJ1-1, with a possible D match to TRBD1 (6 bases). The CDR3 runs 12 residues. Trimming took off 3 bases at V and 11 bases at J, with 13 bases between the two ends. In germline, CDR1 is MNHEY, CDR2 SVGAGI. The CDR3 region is CASSYLGGLAFF. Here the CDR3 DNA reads TGTGCCAGCAGTTATCTCGGGGGGCTCGCTTTCTTT.

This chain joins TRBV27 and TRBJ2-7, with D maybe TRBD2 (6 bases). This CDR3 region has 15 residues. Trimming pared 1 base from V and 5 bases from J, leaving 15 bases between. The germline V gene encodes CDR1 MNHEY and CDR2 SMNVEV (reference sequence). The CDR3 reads CASSLFGGFLDEQYF. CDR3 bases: TGTGCCAGCAGTTTATTCGGAGGGTTTCTCGACGAGCAGTACTTC.

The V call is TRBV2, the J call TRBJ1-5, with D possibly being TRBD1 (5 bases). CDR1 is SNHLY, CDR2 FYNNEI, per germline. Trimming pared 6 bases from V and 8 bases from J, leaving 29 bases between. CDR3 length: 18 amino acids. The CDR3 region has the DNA TGTGCCAGCAGCGAGGGAGCGGGGACGGTCTCAATCAAGGAGCCCCAGCATTTT. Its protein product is CASSEGAGTVSIKEPQHF. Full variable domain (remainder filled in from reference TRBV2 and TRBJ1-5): EPEVTQTPSHQVTQMGQEVILRCVPISNHLYFYWYRQILGQKVEFLVSFYNNEISEKSEIFDDQFSVERPDGSNFTLKIRSTKLEDSAMYFCASSEGAGTVSIKEPQHFGDGTRLSIL.

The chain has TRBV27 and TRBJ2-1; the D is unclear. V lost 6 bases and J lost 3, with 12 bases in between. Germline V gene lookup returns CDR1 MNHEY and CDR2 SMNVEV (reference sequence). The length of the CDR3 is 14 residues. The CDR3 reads CASSPAARYNEQFF. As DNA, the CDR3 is TGTGCCAGCAGCCCCGCGGCGCGCTACAATGAGCAGTTCTTC.

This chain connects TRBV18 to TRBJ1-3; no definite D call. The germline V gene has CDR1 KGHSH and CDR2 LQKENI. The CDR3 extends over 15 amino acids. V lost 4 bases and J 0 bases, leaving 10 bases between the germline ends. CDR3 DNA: TGTGCCAGCTCACAGCAGGTGCACTCTGGAAACACCATATATTTT. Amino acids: CASSQQVHSGNTIYF.

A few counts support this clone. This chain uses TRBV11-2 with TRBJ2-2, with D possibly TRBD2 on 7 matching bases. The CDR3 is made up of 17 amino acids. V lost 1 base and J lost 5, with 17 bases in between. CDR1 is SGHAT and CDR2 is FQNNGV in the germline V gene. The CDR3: CASSLVRGAGGTGELFF. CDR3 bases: TGTGCCAGCAGCTTAGTTCGGGGGGCAGGAGGAACCGGGGAGCTGTTTTTT.

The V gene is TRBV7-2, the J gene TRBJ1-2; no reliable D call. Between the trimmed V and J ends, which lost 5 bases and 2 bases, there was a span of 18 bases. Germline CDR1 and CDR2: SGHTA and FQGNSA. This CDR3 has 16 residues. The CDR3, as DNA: TGTGCCAGCAGCCCCGGAGCAGGACTTAGGAACTATGGCTACACCTTC. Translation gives CASSPGAGLRNYGYTF.

The CDR3 reads CASSAGTGMGEQFF. The CDR3 region has the DNA TGTGCCAGCAGCGCCGGGACAGGGATGGGTGAGCAGTTCTTC. The chain links TRBV7-2 to TRBJ2-1; 9 bases fit TRBD1. Germline-derived CDR1 and CDR2 are SGHTA and FQGNSA. V lost 5 bases to trimming and J lost 9 bases; unmatched junction nucleotides: 8. The CDR3 length is 14 residues.

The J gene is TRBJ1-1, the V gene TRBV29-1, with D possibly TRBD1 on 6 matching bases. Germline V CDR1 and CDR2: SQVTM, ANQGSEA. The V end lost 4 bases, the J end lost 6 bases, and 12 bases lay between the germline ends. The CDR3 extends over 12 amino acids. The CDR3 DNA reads TGCAGCGTTGTAGCGTCAGGGGCTGAAGCTTTCTTT. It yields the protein CSVVASGAEAFF.

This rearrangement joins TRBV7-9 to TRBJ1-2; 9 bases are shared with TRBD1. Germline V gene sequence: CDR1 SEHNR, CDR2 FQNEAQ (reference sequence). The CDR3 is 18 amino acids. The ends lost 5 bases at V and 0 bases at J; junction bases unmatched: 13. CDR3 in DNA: TGTGCCAGCAGCCCCAGTCGACAGGGGGGAGACGCTAACTATGGCTACACCTTC. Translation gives CASSPSRQGGDANYGYTF. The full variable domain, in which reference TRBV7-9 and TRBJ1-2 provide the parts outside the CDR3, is DTGVSQNPRHKITKRGQNVTFRCDPISEHNRLYWYRQTLGQGPEFLTYFQNEAQLEKSRLLSDRFSAERPKGSFSTLEIQRTEQGDSAMYLCASSPSRQGGDANYGYTFGSGTRLTVV.

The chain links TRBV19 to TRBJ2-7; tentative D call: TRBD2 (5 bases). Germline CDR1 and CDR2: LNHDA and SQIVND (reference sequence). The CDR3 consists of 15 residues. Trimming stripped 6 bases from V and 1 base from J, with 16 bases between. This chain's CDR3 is CASRTSPSGSYEQYF. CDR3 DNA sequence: TGTGCCAGTAGAACGAGCCCCTCGGGGTCCTACGAGCAGTACTTC.